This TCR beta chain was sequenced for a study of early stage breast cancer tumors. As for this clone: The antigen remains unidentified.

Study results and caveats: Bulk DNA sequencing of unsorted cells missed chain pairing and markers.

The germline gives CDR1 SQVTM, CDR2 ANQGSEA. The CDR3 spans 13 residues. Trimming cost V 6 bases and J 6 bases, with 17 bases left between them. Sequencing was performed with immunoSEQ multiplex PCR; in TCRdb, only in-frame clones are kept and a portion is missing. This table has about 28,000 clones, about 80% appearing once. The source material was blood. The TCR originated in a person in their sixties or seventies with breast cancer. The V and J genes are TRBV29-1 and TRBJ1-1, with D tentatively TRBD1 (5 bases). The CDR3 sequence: CSVPPPGRSEAFF. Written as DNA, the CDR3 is TGCAGCGTCCCCCCTCCAGGGAGGTCTGAAGCTTTCTTT.